This record covers a single T cell receptor (beta chain). Its specificity is not known. From germline, CDR1 is MNHEY and CDR2 SVGEGT. The CDR3 extends over 10 amino acids. The V gene lost 4 bases and the J gene lost 8 bases, with 5 bases spanning the gap. Each CDR3 protein is one row after TCRdb ran MiXCR on the reads. Of under 95,000 distinct CDR3 sequences listed, about 45% are singletons. The entry originates in a study of T cell repertoires in cytomegalovirus infection. Overall study context: Well-studied HLA-B-restricted CMV epitopes were used in the study alongside recently identified HLA-C-restricted ones. It was the public TCR beta signatures that indicated both CMV infection and matching HLA type. Notes on the study in general: HLA-C-restricted CMV-specific TCR beta clonotypes were dominant in the ex vivo response. CMV carriers having the relevant HLA were flagged by cumulative public TCR beta family frequency.

This specimen was CD8+ T cells from cultured PBMCs, taken from culture after CMV antigen stimulation. The chain joins TRBV6-2 or TRBV6-3 to TRBJ1-2; D gene uncertain. This TCR derives from a human donor in good health (CMV status not recorded). Some clones in this sample may be carry-over from other donors' samples. This CDR3 is CASSSHGYTF. CDR3 DNA: TGTGCCAGCAGTTCCCACGGCTACACCTTC.